A selection of T cell receptor beta chains follows, all from one sample in a study of blood T cell repertoires in COVID-19. Produced via immunoSEQ multiplex PCR; TCRdb's table is partial and in-frame only. Among about 120,000 clones, about 85% were seen once, and the ten largest hold roughly 10%. Sequencing used peripheral blood. These receptors all stem from an elderly man with acute or convalescent COVID-19. Both conserved end residues are part of each CDR3. D genes are given only for firm matches. Size is stated for part of the rows, as once, few or many counts, or as a class when the clone is expanded.

CDR3 protein	CDR3 DNA	clone size	D gene	J gene	V gene
CASSVDTQGGFMNTEAFF	TGTGCCAGCAGCGTAGATACACAGGGGGGCTTTATGAACACTGAAGCTTTCTTT	NA	TRBD1	TRBJ1-1	TRBV9
CASSFGQGDTIYF	TGCGCCAGCAGCTTCGGACAGGGGGACACCATATATTTT	once	TRBD1	TRBJ1-3	TRBV5-1
CASSQDGQGAYEQYF	TGCGCCAGCAGCCAAGATGGACAGGGGGCCTACGAGCAGTACTTC	NA	TRBD1	TRBJ2-7	TRBV4-3
CASSLRGQGALGANVLTF	TGTGCCAGCAGCCTAAGGGGACAGGGGGCGCTCGGGGCCAACGTCCTGACTTTC	NA	TRBD1	TRBJ2-6	TRBV7-3
CASTETGQGYSPLHF	TGTGCCAGCACCGAGACGGGACAGGGTTATTCACCCCTCCACTTT	NA	TRBD1	TRBJ1-6	TRBV6-5
CASSLSYGTSGGSSYEQYF	TGTGCCAGCAGTCTGAGTTATGGGACTAGCGGGGGAAGCTCCTACGAGCAGTACTTC	NA	TRBD2	TRBJ2-7	TRBV6-6
CASSRIQGYEQYF	TGTGCCAGCAGCCGTATTCAGGGGTACGAGCAGTACTTC	NA	NA	TRBJ2-7	TRBV9
CASSELGTVTGYTF	TGTGCCAGCAGTGAACTGGGGACAGTTACGGGCTACACCTTC	NA	TRBD1	TRBJ1-2	TRBV2
CASTIRETGELFF	TGTGCCAGCACAATCAGGGAAACCGGGGAGCTGTTTTTT	NA	NA	TRBJ2-2	TRBV2
CSGRGSDWGYTF	TGCAGCGGCCGTGGTTCCGACTGGGGCTACACCTTC	NA	NA	TRBJ1-2	TRBV29-1
CSVSGQGLGEAFF	TGCAGCGTCAGCGGACAGGGGTTGGGTGAAGCTTTCTTT	NA	TRBD1	TRBJ1-1	TRBV29-1
CASSQMSGGVNEQFF	TGTGCCAGCAGCCAAATGAGCGGGGGGGTAAATGAGCAGTTCTTC	few	TRBD2	TRBJ2-1	TRBV3-1/TRBV3-2
CASSSQPGGYGYTF	TGTGCCAGCAGCTCGCAACCAGGGGGCTATGGCTACACCTTC	once	TRBD1	TRBJ1-2	TRBV7-8
CAWSGAGGSQPQHF	TGTGCCTGGAGTGGGGCAGGGGGCAGCCAGCCCCAGCATTTT	NA	TRBD1	TRBJ1-5	TRBV30
CASSSDRGQEKLFF	TGTGCCAGCAGCTCAGACAGGGGTCAAGAAAAACTGTTTTTT	once	TRBD1	TRBJ1-4	TRBV6-1
CASRRGSGGWSETQYF	TGTGCCAGCAGGCGAGGATCAGGGGGATGGTCAGAGACCCAGTACTTC	NA	TRBD1	TRBJ2-5	TRBV28
CASSFPQNRNNEQFF	TGTGCCAGCAGTTTCCCGCAGAACAGGAACAATGAGCAGTTCTTC	NA	NA	TRBJ2-1	TRBV28
CASSINSNSYNEQFF	TGTGCCAGTAGTATCAACTCCAACTCCTACAATGAGCAGTTCTTC	NA	NA	TRBJ2-1	TRBV19
CASSPGQGLWGYTF	TGCGCCAGCAGCCCCGGACAGGGGCTCTGGGGCTACACCTTC	NA	TRBD1	TRBJ1-2	TRBV5-1
CASSRTSATYEQYF	TGTGCCAGCAGCAGGACTAGCGCGACCTACGAGCAGTACTTC	NA	TRBD2	TRBJ2-7	TRBV6-5
CASSRSGLSYEQYF	TGTGCCAGCTCACGCTCCGGACTAAGCTACGAGCAGTACTTC	NA	NA	TRBJ2-7	TRBV18
CASSFWDRVYGYTF	TGTGCCAGCAGTTTCTGGGACAGGGTCTATGGCTACACCTTC	once	TRBD1	TRBJ1-2	TRBV28
CASMYGTGRAWETQYF	TGTGCCAGCATGTACGGGACAGGCCGAGCATGGGAGACCCAGTACTTC	NA	TRBD1	TRBJ2-5	TRBV2
CASSLWTGENYGYTF	TGTGCCAGCAGCTTGTGGACAGGGGAGAACTATGGCTACACCTTC	NA	NA	TRBJ1-2	TRBV21-1
CASSQEERLAGGRDTQYF	TGTGCCAGCAGCCAAGAGGAGAGGCTAGCGGGGGGGAGGGATACGCAGTATTTT	NA	TRBD2	TRBJ2-3	TRBV4-2
CASSGTGGAITEAFF	TGTGCCAGCAGCGGGACAGGGGGTGCAATCACTGAAGCTTTCTTT	NA	TRBD1	TRBJ1-1	TRBV14
CASSLGWGTGITEAFF	TGTGCCAGCAGCTTAGGATGGGGGACAGGGATCACTGAAGCTTTCTTT	NA	TRBD1	TRBJ1-1	TRBV5-4
CASSLESWASGNEQYF	TGCGCCAGCAGCTTGGAGTCGTGGGCTAGCGGGAACGAGCAGTACTTC	NA	TRBD2	TRBJ2-7	TRBV5-1
CASSRGQAGNSPLHF	TGTGCCAGCTCACGTGGACAGGCCGGTAATTCACCCCTCCACTTT	NA	TRBD1	TRBJ1-6	TRBV18
CASSLEGDSYQPQHF	TGCGCCAGCAGCTTGGAAGGGGACAGTTATCAGCCCCAGCATTTT	NA	TRBD1	TRBJ1-5	TRBV5-1
CASSLGGTDYEQYF	TGCGCCAGCAGCTTGGGAGGGACAGATTACGAGCAGTACTTC	once	TRBD1	TRBJ2-7	TRBV5-1
CAARNRDGNSPLHF	TGTGCCGCACGGAATAGAGACGGGAATTCACCCCTCCACTTT	NA	NA	TRBJ1-6	TRBV6-5
CASSQDRGYNYGYTF	TGCGCCAGCAGCCAAGATCGAGGGTATAACTATGGCTACACCTTC	NA	NA	TRBJ1-2	TRBV4-3
CAWSRQGNTEAFF	TGTGCCTGGAGTAGACAGGGGAACACTGAAGCTTTCTTT	NA	TRBD1	TRBJ1-1	TRBV30
CATSRGGRGGQPQHF	TGTGCCACCAGCAGAGGCGGACGGGGTGGGCAGCCCCAGCATTTT	once	NA	TRBJ1-5	TRBV15
CASSLGGTGIPYEQYF	TGCGCCAGCAGCTTGGGGGGGACAGGGATTCCCTACGAGCAGTACTTC	NA	TRBD1	TRBJ2-7	TRBV5-1
CSARDWETQYF	TGCAGTGCTAGGGACTGGGAGACCCAGTACTTC	NA	NA	TRBJ2-5	TRBV20-1
CASSLEAGARNEQFF	TGTGCCAGCAGCTTAGAAGCGGGGGCTCGCAATGAGCAGTTCTTC	NA	TRBD2	TRBJ2-1	TRBV7-2
CASSPPGLGGRYEQFF	TGTGCCAGCAGTCCACCGGGATTGGGGGGTAGATATGAGCAGTTCTTC	NA	NA	TRBJ2-1	TRBV28
CASGLIIDRNSPLHF	TGTGCTAGTGGTTTGATTATCGACAGGAATTCACCCCTCCACTTT	NA	NA	TRBJ1-6	TRBV12-5
CASSELYEQYF	TGTGCCAGCAGTGAACTATACGAGCAGTACTTC	NA	NA	TRBJ2-7	TRBV6-1
CASSLYSGTNTGELFF	TGTGCCAGCAGTTTATATTCCGGGACGAACACCGGGGAGCTGTTTTTT	NA	NA	TRBJ2-2	TRBV27
CASSRGPSGNTIYF	TGTGCCAGCAGCCGAGGCCCCTCTGGAAACACCATATATTTT	NA	NA	TRBJ1-3	TRBV6-5
CASSRGSSGGAYNEQFF	TGCGCCAGCAGCCGGGGGTCTAGCGGGGGTGCCTACAATGAGCAGTTCTTC	NA	TRBD2	TRBJ2-1	TRBV4-1
CASSQGQLRTEAFF	TGTGCCAGCAGCCAAGGACAGCTACGCACTGAAGCTTTCTTT	NA	NA	TRBJ1-1	TRBV14
CASSQRDRGHSPLHF	TGTGCCAGCAGCCAGCGGGACAGGGGGCATTCACCCCTCCACTTT	NA	TRBD1	TRBJ1-6	TRBV7-9
CASSPDRGNNEQFF	TGTGCCAGCAGCCCCGACAGGGGCAACAATGAGCAGTTCTTC	NA	TRBD1	TRBJ2-1	TRBV3-1/TRBV3-2
CASSYGQGKRTEAFF	TGCGCCAGCAGCTACGGACAGGGTAAACGCACTGAAGCTTTCTTT	NA	TRBD1	TRBJ1-1	TRBV5-1